The 4 T cell receptor beta chains in this list originate from one sample, sequenced in a study of molecular identifiers for immune sequencing clone quantification. Via MiXCR, TCRdb re-called the PCR reads, giving one row per CDR3 protein. The data show some 100,000 distinct CDR3 sequences, around a third seen once. The specimen sequenced was naive CD8+ T cells from blood, with Jurkat cell RNA spiked in. Subset given: FACS-sorted CD8+CD4-CCR7+CD45RA+ naive T cells. The receptors come from a human donor in good health. Some libraries in this study had Jurkat cell RNA spiked in.

The chain combines TRBV24-1 with TRBJ2-1, with D unresolved. Germline V gene sequence: CDR1 KGHDR, CDR2 SFDVKD. V dropped 4 bases and J dropped 9 bases, with 12 bases sitting between them. This CDR3 contains 13 residues. CDR3 DNA sequence: TGTGCCACCAGTGAATCGAACCTGGGTGAGCAGTTCTTC. Amino acid sequence: CATSESNLGEQFF.

Of note for this clonotype: A much larger clone sits a single nucleotide away, making a read error possible. V usage is TRBV6-1 and J usage is TRBJ1-5; D remains unclear. Germline V gene lookup returns CDR1 MNHNS and CDR2 SASEGT. With 2 bases removed from V and 2 bases from J, the gap between germline ends came to 10 bases. This CDR3 has 15 residues. In DNA, the CDR3 is TGTGCCAGCAGTGAAACAAGGAGAGGCAATCAGCCCCAGCATTTT. It specifies CASSETRRGNQPQHF.

This clonotype was recorded a few times. The chain has TRBV27 and TRBJ2-1; D gene ambiguous. With 9 bases removed from V and 4 bases from J, the gap between germline ends came to 13 bases. Germline V lookup: CDR1 MNHEY, CDR2 SMNVEV (reference sequence). This CDR3 has 13 residues. The CDR3 coding sequence is TGTGCCAGTTCGTACGGCGGTTACAATGAGCAGTTCTTC. This translates into CASSYGGYNEQFF.

A remark on this clonotype: Possible read error: a much larger clone is one base away. This chain joins TRBV7-9 and TRBJ2-3, with 7 nucleotides matching TRBD2. The CDR3 contains 14 residues. In germline, CDR1 is SEHNR, CDR2 FQNEAQ (reference sequence). Germline trimming cut 5 bases from V and 2 bases from J; bases unmatched to any gene: 4. The CDR3 DNA reads as TGTGCCAGCAGCATGGGAGGGGCCACAGATACGCAGTATTTT. Its protein is CASSMGGATDTQYF.